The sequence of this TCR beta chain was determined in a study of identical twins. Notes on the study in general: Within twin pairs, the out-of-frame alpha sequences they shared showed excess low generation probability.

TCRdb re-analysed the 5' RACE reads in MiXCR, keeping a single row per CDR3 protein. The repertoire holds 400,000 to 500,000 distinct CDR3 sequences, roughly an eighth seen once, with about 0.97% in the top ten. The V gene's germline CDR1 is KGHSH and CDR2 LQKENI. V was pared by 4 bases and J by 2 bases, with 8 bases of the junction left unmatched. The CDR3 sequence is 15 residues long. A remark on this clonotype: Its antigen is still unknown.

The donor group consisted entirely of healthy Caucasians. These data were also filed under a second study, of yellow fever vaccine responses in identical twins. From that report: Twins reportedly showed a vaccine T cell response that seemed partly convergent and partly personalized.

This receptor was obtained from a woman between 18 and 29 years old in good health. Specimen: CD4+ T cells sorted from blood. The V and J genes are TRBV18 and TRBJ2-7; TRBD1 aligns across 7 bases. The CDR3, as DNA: TGTGCCAGCTCACGAAACCGGGACAGCACCTACGAGCAGTACTTC. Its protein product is CASSRNRDSTYEQYF.